These 14 T cell receptor beta chains were sequenced from one sample in a study of T cell responses to AZD1222 COVID-19 vaccine. Method: immunoSEQ multiplex PCR; TCRdb's copy keeps in-frame clones and lacks some. The table lists approximately 84,000 clones, roughly 80% of them singletons. Material: peripheral blood, obtained 28 days after the second AZD1222 dose. The source is an adult who received the AZD1222 COVID-19 vaccine.

This chain connects TRBV27 to TRBJ1-2; weak D call: TRBD1 (6 bases). Germline-derived CDR1 and CDR2 are MNHEY and SMNVEV (reference sequence). The CDR3 is 16 residues long. The V gene lost 5 bases and the J gene lost 1 base, with 17 bases spanning the gap. The chain's CDR3 is CASSRSKTGINYGYTF. DNA of the CDR3: TGTGCCAGCAGTCGATCCAAAACAGGGATTAACTATGGCTACACCTTC.

The chain couples TRBV23-1 to TRBJ1-5; TRBD1 agrees at 7 bases. TRBV23-1 is annotated as an ORF whose role is uncertain. The V and J ends lost 6 bases and 7 bases, in that order; junction bases with no gene match: 6. This CDR3 has 13 amino acids. This CDR3 is CASSYRGWQPQHF. CDR3 nucleotide sequence: TGCGCCAGCAGCTACAGGGGTTGGCAGCCCCAGCATTTT.

The V and J genes are TRBV7-9 and TRBJ1-1; possibly TRBD1 for D (5 bases). Germline assignment: CDR1 SEHNR and CDR2 FQNEAQ (reference sequence). Trimming stripped 6 bases from V and 1 base from J, with 12 bases between. The CDR3 is made up of 14 amino acids. The CDR3 DNA sequence: TGTGCCAGCAGTCGGGACGGACCGAACACTGAAGCTTTCTTT. It encodes CASSRDGPNTEAFF.

The chain uses TRBV28 and TRBJ2-3; D possibly matches TRBD1 or TRBD2 (5 bases each). This CDR3 is 15 amino acids long. With 2 bases removed from V and 1 base from J, the gap between germline ends came to 10 bases. Germline CDR1 MDHEN, CDR2 SYDVKM. Here the CDR3 DNA reads TGTGCCAGCAGTTTAAACCAGGGACGCACAGATACGCAGTATTTT. Translating it yields CASSLNQGRTDTQYF. Complete variable domain (other parts from reference TRBV28 and TRBJ2-3): DVKVTQSSRYLVKRTGEKVFLECVQDMDHENMFWYRQDPGLGLRLIYFSYDVKMKEKGDIPEGYSVSREKKERFSLILESASTNQTSMYLCASSLNQGRTDTQYFGPGTRLTVL.

This chain joins TRBV3-1 (or the pseudogene TRBV3-2) and TRBJ2-7, with D unresolved. In germline, CDR1 is LGHDT, CDR2 YNNKEL (reference sequence). V dropped 0 bases and J dropped 2 bases, with 14 bases sitting between them. CDR3 length: 16 residues. In nucleotides, the CDR3 is TGTGCCAGCAGCCAAGATTTAAGGCTATCCACCTACGAGCAGTACTTC. Encoded protein: CASSQDLRLSTYEQYF.

This chain joins TRBV6-2 or TRBV6-3 and TRBJ1-3; no clear D. The CDR3 has 16 residues. Germline CDR1 MNHEY, CDR2 SVGEGT. Deletions cut 4 bases from V and 1 base from J, with 14 bases between. The CDR3 here is CASSLSRLTSGNTIYF. As DNA, the CDR3 is TGTGCCAGCAGTTTATCCCGATTGACGTCTGGAAACACCATATATTTT.

The chain carries TRBV7-9 and TRBJ1-1; D is unclear. There are 13 residues in the CDR3. Trimming took 5 bases from V and 0 from J, leaving 7 bases between them. CDR1 and CDR2 from the germline V gene are SEHNR and FQNEAQ (reference sequence). In DNA, the CDR3 is TGTGCCAGCAGCCAGAAGATGAACACTGAAGCTTTCTTT. Encoded protein: CASSQKMNTEAFF.

The V and J genes are TRBV6-6 and TRBJ2-2; 9 positions match TRBD2. Losses at the gene ends were 6 bases for V and 4 bases for J; bases not matched to a gene: 9. This CDR3 has 16 amino acids. The germline V gene has CDR1 MNHNY and CDR2 SVGAGI (reference sequence). The CDR3 sequence is CASRQIAGVVTGELFF. The CDR3 DNA follows: TGTGCCAGCAGACAAATAGCGGGAGTGGTCACCGGGGAGCTGTTTTTT.

CDR3 nucleotides: TGTGCCAGCAGCGAGGGAGCAGATACGCAGTATTTT. Its translation: CASSEGADTQYF. The gene calls are TRBV5-6 and TRBJ2-3; tentative D call: TRBD2 (5 bases). The germline V gene has CDR1 SGHDT and CDR2 YYEEEE. Trimming cost V 4 bases and J 4 bases, with 7 bases left between them. The CDR3 runs to 12 residues.

The V gene is TRBV11-3, the J gene TRBJ2-5; possible D gene TRBD1, 5 bases. CDR1 and CDR2 from the germline V gene are SGHNT and YENEEA. The CDR3 totals 13 residues. The V gene lost 5 bases and the J gene lost 4 bases, with 11 bases spanning the gap. The CDR3: CASSQTATETQYF. As DNA, the CDR3 is TGTGCCAGCAGCCAGACAGCGACAGAGACCCAGTACTTC.

The chain couples TRBV7-9 to TRBJ2-4, with 7 positions matching TRBD1. V trimming: 5 bases; J trimming: 7 bases; junction bases outside the gene matches: 11. CDR1 and CDR2 from the germline V gene are SEHNR and FQNEAQ (reference sequence). The CDR3 totals 15 residues. The CDR3 reads CASSPGQAFFNIQYF. The CDR3 nucleotides read TGTGCCAGCAGCCCTGGACAGGCATTTTTCAACATTCAGTACTTC.

This rearrangement joins TRBV4-3 to TRBJ2-2; 8 nucleotides agree with TRBD1. Germline CDR1 is LGHNA and CDR2 is YSLEER. With 5 bases clipped from V and 4 bases from J, the junction kept 6 bases outside the gene matches. This CDR3 region has 15 residues. The CDR3: CASSTGGFTTGELFF. The CDR3 DNA sequence: TGCGCCAGCAGCACAGGGGGGTTTACCACCGGGGAGCTGTTTTTT.

The chain employs TRBV27 and TRBJ2-5; a possible D gene is TRBD2 (5 bases). The length of the CDR3 is 15 residues. Germline V gene data show CDR1 as MNHEY and CDR2 as SMNVEV (reference sequence). V lost 8 bases and J lost 6, with 22 bases in between. CDR3 nucleotide sequence: TGTGCCAGCCCCGCGCGAGGGTTCGAGACCAAGACCCAGTACTTC. The encoded protein is CASPARGFETKTQYF.

The gene calls are TRBV7-8 and TRBJ1-3; D is unclear. CDR1 and CDR2 from the germline V gene are SGHVS and FQNEAQ. The CDR3 is 17 amino acids. V shed 5 bases and J shed 1 base, with 18 bases lying between them. CDR3 sequence (DNA): TGTGCCAGCAGCCTGGGGATCCTACCGGGTTCTGGAAACACCATATATTTT. This gives the protein CASSLGILPGSGNTIYF.